This paragraph reports one T cell receptor beta chain. As yet, its antigen is unknown. Per germline, CDR1 SNHLY and CDR2 FYNNEI. This CDR3 region has 18 residues. V shed 3 bases, J shed 0 bases, and the junction held 5 bases outside the gene matches. This entry belongs to a study of T cell responses to AZD1222 COVID-19 vaccine. Findings and limits, study-wide: Regions left unmutated in variants are reportedly the target of nearly half of spike-specific TCRs. CD4 TCRs associated with vaccination spanned spike, dominating at 160-218 and 743-854. Of the AZD1222 recipients, only 5 or 6 were seropositive at baseline.

Sequencing was performed with immunoSEQ multiplex PCR; in TCRdb, only in-frame clones are kept and a portion is missing. The repertoire holds around 79,000 clones, with roughly 88% as singletons. The material sequenced was peripheral blood, taken on day 0 of AZD1222 vaccination. The chain recombines TRBV2 with TRBJ2-1; 13 positions match TRBD2. The sequence was obtained from an adult in good health. The CDR3: CASSETSGGTASYNEQFF. The CDR3 DNA follows: TGTGCCAGCAGTGAGACTAGCGGGGGGACCGCCTCCTACAATGAGCAGTTCTTC. The variable domain in full, completed from reference TRBV2 and TRBJ2-1, reads EPEVTQTPSHQVTQMGQEVILRCVPISNHLYFYWYRQILGQKVEFLVSFYNNEISEKSEIFDDQFSVERPDGSNFTLKIRSTKLEDSAMYFCASSETSGGTASYNEQFFGPGTRLTVL.